A selection of T cell receptor beta chains follows, all from one sample in a study of cytomegalovirus exposure and HLA in healthy donors. The data were produced by immunoSEQ multiplex PCR, yet TCRdb's version contains in-frame clones alone and is incomplete. Of over 80,000 clones detected, 65% to 85% appear once; the ten largest clones hold 3.8%. Sequences were obtained from PBMCs. All receptors derive from a man aged 45 to 65 in good health and CMV-seronegative. Both conserved end residues are part of each CDR3. A D gene is named only where the DNA matches it firmly. Size tells how often a clone was seen (once, few, many) or the class of an expanded clone, and some rows leave it out.

NA	TRBV18	NA	TRBJ1-1	CASSPPLVQEGRTFF	TGTGCCAGCTCACCACCGTTGGTACAGGAGGGTAGGACTTTCTTT
NA	TRBV28	NA	TRBJ1-5	CASSLFGEYRNQPQHF	TGTGCCAGCAGTTTATTCGGGGAATATCGTAATCAGCCCCAGCATTTT
TRBD2	TRBV7-3	NA	TRBJ2-3	CASRESGGDTDTQYF	TGTGCCAGCAGGGAAAGCGGGGGGGACACAGATACGCAGTATTTT
TRBD1	TRBV5-6	NA	TRBJ1-1	CASSLRQGRNTEAFF	TGTGCCAGCAGCCTAAGACAGGGACGGAACACTGAAGCTTTCTTT
NA	TRBV28	NA	TRBJ1-5	CASSSGFGNQPQHF	TGTGCCAGCAGTTCAGGGTTTGGCAATCAGCCCCAGCATTTT
NA	TRBV6-1	NA	TRBJ1-2	CASSGTGTYGYTF	TGTGCCAGCAGTGGTACAGGGACCTATGGCTACACCTTC
TRBD1	TRBV10-3	few	TRBJ1-4	CAIRPGQGVGEKLFF	TGTGCCATCAGACCGGGACAGGGAGTGGGAGAAAAACTGTTTTTT
NA	TRBV9	NA	TRBJ2-3	CASSVGGSGGTDTQYF	TGTGCCAGCAGCGTAGGGGGGTCGGGGGGCACAGATACGCAGTATTTT
NA	TRBV6-6	NA	TRBJ2-1	CASSLDLGNEQFF	TGTGCCAGCAGTTTGGATCTAGGCAATGAGCAGTTCTTC
TRBD1	TRBV27	NA	TRBJ2-1	CASTKDRGAINEQFF	TGTGCCAGCACCAAAGACAGGGGAGCAATCAATGAGCAGTTCTTC
NA	TRBV7-9	few	TRBJ2-2	CASSSQGTGELFF	TGTGCCAGCAGTTCTCAGGGAACTGGGGAGCTGTTTTTT
NA	TRBV2	NA	TRBJ1-1	CASHDTNTEAFF	TGTGCCAGCCATGACACTAACACTGAAGCTTTCTTT
NA	TRBV7-3	few	TRBJ1-3	CASSSGGSLGNTIYF	TGTGCCAGCAGCAGCGGGGGCAGTCTTGGAAACACCATATATTTT
TRBD1	TRBV15	NA	TRBJ1-5	CATSRDLGQGIVPQHF	TGTGCCACCAGCAGAGATTTGGGACAGGGAATTGTGCCCCAGCATTTT
TRBD1	TRBV5-1	NA	TRBJ2-5	CASRMGQGEETQYF	TGCGCCAGCAGGATGGGACAGGGTGAAGAGACCCAGTACTTC
NA	TRBV7-3	once	TRBJ1-2	CASSPTGGGGYTF	TGTGCCAGCAGCCCAACGGGAGGAGGAGGCTACACCTTC
NA	TRBV13	NA	TRBJ2-3	CASSSQPGWGRTDTQYF	TGTGCCAGCAGTTCTCAACCTGGCTGGGGGCGCACAGATACGCAGTATTTT
TRBD2	TRBV19	NA	TRBJ2-1	CASSLQTSGRANEQFF	TGTGCCAGTAGTCTTCAGACTAGCGGGAGGGCCAATGAGCAGTTCTTC
TRBD1	TRBV28	NA	TRBJ2-6	CASSTGAGANVLTF	TGTGCCAGCAGCACAGGGGCCGGGGCCAACGTCCTGACTTTC
NA	TRBV7-9	NA	TRBJ2-7	CASSFEADSSYEQYF	TGTGCCAGCAGCTTTGAAGCGGACAGCTCCTACGAGCAGTACTTC
NA	TRBV9	NA	TRBJ2-5	CASSVQGPQETQYF	TGTGCCAGCAGCGTTCAGGGCCCTCAAGAGACCCAGTACTTC
TRBD1	TRBV9	NA	TRBJ1-1	CASSASPQTGDTEAFF	TGTGCCAGCAGCGCCAGCCCTCAGACAGGGGACACTGAAGCTTTCTTT
NA	TRBV27	NA	TRBJ1-5	CASSRQLNQPQHF	TGTGCCAGCAGTCGACAGCTCAATCAGCCCCAGCATTTT
TRBD1	TRBV4-3	few	TRBJ2-7	CASSPSGQGYTYEQYF	TGCGCCAGCAGCCCTTCGGGACAGGGATACACCTACGAGCAGTACTTC
NA	TRBV2	few	TRBJ2-1	CASRPGQSYNEQFF	TGTGCCAGCAGGCCGGGACAATCTTACAATGAGCAGTTCTTC
TRBD2	TRBV7-9	NA	TRBJ2-2	CASPGGNTGELFF	TGTGCCTCCCCGGGGGGAAACACCGGGGAGCTGTTTTTT
TRBD1	TRBV4-1	few	TRBJ1-2	CASSQDHRGTYGYTF	TGCGCCAGCAGCCAAGATCACAGGGGGACCTATGGCTACACCTTC
TRBD1	TRBV7-9	NA	TRBJ2-6	CSSSLSTGGITGANVLTF	TGTTCCAGCAGCTTAAGTACAGGGGGGATAACTGGGGCCAACGTCCTGACTTTC
NA	TRBV7-9	NA	TRBJ2-2	CASSLRAPVNTGELFF	TGTGCCAGCAGCTTGCGGGCACCGGTGAACACCGGGGAGCTGTTTTTT
TRBD1	TRBV11-3	few	TRBJ2-1	CASSRTGGGGRSEQFF	TGTGCCAGCAGTCGGACAGGGGGCGGGGGTAGGAGTGAGCAGTTCTTC
NA	TRBV5-6	NA	TRBJ2-1	CASSPSAGNSYNEQFF	TGTGCCAGCAGCCCGAGCGCGGGCAACTCCTACAATGAGCAGTTCTTC
TRBD1	TRBV5-1	NA	TRBJ2-3	CASSLKGQGGRDTQYF	TGCGCCAGCAGCTTGAAGGGACAGGGAGGGAGAGATACGCAGTATTTT
TRBD1	TRBV4-2	NA	TRBJ2-5	CASSPLGTVSYYQETQYF	TGTGCCAGCAGCCCCCTAGGGACAGTATCTTATTACCAAGAGACCCAGTACTTC
TRBD2	TRBV6-5	NA	TRBJ2-1	CASSAGGSIGEQFF	TGTGCCAGCAGCGCGGGAGGGTCAATAGGGGAGCAGTTCTTC
NA	TRBV28	NA	TRBJ1-5	CASRISGVQGYQPQHF	TGTGCCAGCAGAATTTCAGGGGTCCAGGGTTATCAGCCCCAGCATTTT
TRBD2	TRBV5-5	few	TRBJ2-3	CASSFAPRLANTDTQYF	TGTGCCAGCAGCTTCGCTCCGCGACTAGCTAACACAGATACGCAGTATTTT
TRBD2	TRBV2	few	TRBJ2-6	CASRKWGLAGGTGANVLTF	TGTGCCAGCAGGAAATGGGGACTAGCGGGAGGAACTGGGGCCAACGTCCTGACTTTC
TRBD2	TRBV5-1	NA	TRBJ2-1	CASSFLGLAGGLRRNEQFF	TGCGCCAGCAGCTTTTTAGGGCTAGCGGGAGGGCTTAGGAGGAATGAGCAGTTCTTC
NA	TRBV30	NA	TRBJ2-3	CAWSASILTDTQYF	TGTGCCTGGAGTGCTTCGATACTCACAGATACGCAGTATTTT
NA	TRBV28	NA	TRBJ2-5	CASSSGRALFGTQYF	TGTGCCAGCAGTTCGGGCAGGGCATTATTTGGGACCCAGTACTTC
TRBD2	TRBV7-6	NA	TRBJ2-1	CASSSTSGSSYNEQFF	TGTGCCAGCAGTTCGACTAGCGGGAGTTCCTACAATGAGCAGTTCTTC
TRBD1	TRBV5-1	few	TRBJ2-2	CASIQDRVENTGELFF	TGCGCCAGTATTCAAGACAGGGTGGAGAACACCGGGGAGCTGTTTTTT
TRBD1	TRBV4-3	NA	TRBJ2-3	CASSQETGYGTGIDTQYF	TGCGCCAGCAGCCAAGAAACCGGCTACGGGACAGGGATAGATACGCAGTATTTT
TRBD1	TRBV7-9	NA	TRBJ2-6	CASSLVTGGSTGANVLTF	TGTGCCAGCAGCTTAGTGACAGGGGGGAGTACAGGGGCCAACGTCCTGACTTTC
NA	TRBV7-2	NA	TRBJ2-4	CASSPTGVAKNIQYF	TGTGCCAGCAGCCCCACGGGTGTAGCCAAAAACATTCAGTACTTC
NA	TRBV10-1	NA	TRBJ2-5	CASHTVGTQYF	TGCGCCAGTCATACAGTAGGGACCCAGTACTTC
NA	TRBV7-8	few	TRBJ2-1	CASSRSQELGQFF	TGTGCCAGCAGCCGATCGCAAGAGCTTGGGCAGTTCTTC
TRBD1	TRBV28	NA	TRBJ1-2	CATRGTGGAFGYTF	TGTGCCACCAGAGGGACAGGGGGCGCGTTTGGCTACACCTTC
TRBD1	TRBV10-2	NA	TRBJ2-5	CATNPTGGGETQYF	TGCGCCACCAACCCAACAGGGGGCGGAGAGACCCAGTACTTC
TRBD1	TRBV9	few	TRBJ1-6	CASSARQGLNSPLHF	TGTGCCAGCAGCGCCCGACAGGGGTTGAATTCACCCCTCCACTTT
NA	TRBV28	NA	TRBJ2-7	CASSLKGGSYEQYF	TGTGCCAGCAGTTTAAAAGGGGGCTCCTACGAGCAGTACTTC
TRBD2	TRBV9	NA	TRBJ2-3	CASSVVGGLASTDTQYF	TGTGCCAGCAGCGTAGTCGGGGGACTAGCGTCTACAGATACGCAGTATTTT